These T cell receptor beta chains were read from a single sample in a study of T-cell memory formation after mild COVID-19. TCRdb independently ran MiXCR on the 5' RACE reads; one entry per CDR3 protein. The sample lists more than 400,000 distinct CDR3 sequences, roughly 18% occurring once. The sample was PBMCs or a T cell subset sorted from them (not recorded which). Every receptor here comes from an adult woman who had mild COVID-19 (a few samples of this study predate the infection). Cell type and time point are not known. CDR3s include the opening cysteine and the closing phenylalanine or tryptophan. Each record gives: J gene, V gene, clone size, D gene, CDR3 protein, CDR3 DNA. A D gene is named only where the DNA matches it firmly. Clone sizes are given selectively: once, few, many, or a class where the clone is expanded.

j_call: TRBJ2-5
v_call: TRBV5-6
clone_size: few
d_call: TRBD1
cdr3_aa: CASSQSGQTGMETQYF
cdr3_nt: TGTGCCAGCAGCCAGTCGGGGCAGACAGGGATGGAGACCCAGTACTTC

j_call: TRBJ1-1
v_call: TRBV6-2/TRBV6-3
clone_size: few
d_call: NA
cdr3_aa: CASSYSIRPFTGRLNTEAFF
cdr3_nt: TGTGCCAGCAGTTACTCGATTCGACCCTTCACAGGACGTCTGAACACTGAAGCTTTCTTT

j_call: TRBJ2-7
v_call: TRBV7-8
clone_size: many
d_call: TRBD1
cdr3_aa: CASSVDRAYEQYF
cdr3_nt: TGTGCCAGCAGCGTCGACAGGGCCTACGAGCAGTACTTC

j_call: TRBJ2-1
v_call: TRBV7-9
clone_size: NA
d_call: NA
cdr3_aa: CASSPTFF
cdr3_nt: TGTGCCAGCAGCCCCACCTTCTTC

j_call: TRBJ1-1
v_call: TRBV4-1
clone_size: NA
d_call: NA
cdr3_aa: CASSQARGGPLNTEAFF
cdr3_nt: TGCGCCAGCAGCCAAGCCCGAGGTGGCCCCTTGAACACTGAAGCTTTCTTT

j_call: TRBJ1-5
v_call: TRBV15
clone_size: NA
d_call: NA
cdr3_aa: CATSRETDQPQHF
cdr3_nt: TGTGCCACCAGCAGAGAGACAGATCAGCCCCAGCATTTT

j_call: TRBJ2-5
v_call: TRBV7-6
clone_size: few
d_call: NA
cdr3_aa: CASSLGNIETQYF
cdr3_nt: TGTGCCAGCAGCTTAGGGAATATAGAGACCCAGTACTTC

j_call: TRBJ2-7
v_call: TRBV27
clone_size: few
d_call: NA
cdr3_aa: CASSLWGNYEQYF
cdr3_nt: TGTGCCAGCAGTTTATGGGGGAACTACGAGCAGTACTTC

j_call: TRBJ1-4
v_call: TRBV7-8
clone_size: NA
d_call: NA
cdr3_aa: CASSLGDKATNEKLFF
cdr3_nt: TGTGCCAGCAGCTTAGGGGACAAGGCAACTAATGAAAAACTGTTTTTT

j_call: TRBJ2-4
v_call: TRBV3-1
clone_size: few
d_call: NA
cdr3_aa: CASSQDHLTKNIQYF
cdr3_nt: TGTGCCAGCAGCCAAGATCATCTTACCAAAAACATTCAGTACTTC

j_call: TRBJ1-1
v_call: TRBV7-9
clone_size: NA
d_call: NA
cdr3_aa: CASWGYRDHITEAFF
cdr3_nt: TGTGCCAGCTGGGGATATAGGGACCACATCACTGAAGCTTTCTTT

j_call: TRBJ1-1
v_call: TRBV10-3
clone_size: NA
d_call: NA
cdr3_aa: CAISESGALNTEAFF
cdr3_nt: TGTGCCATCAGTGAGTCGGGGGCGTTGAACACTGAAGCTTTCTTT

j_call: TRBJ2-6
v_call: TRBV18
clone_size: few
d_call: TRBD1
cdr3_aa: CASDRGSGANVLTF
cdr3_nt: TGTGCCAGCGACAGGGGGTCTGGGGCCAACGTCCTGACTTTC

j_call: TRBJ2-5
v_call: TRBV6-2/TRBV6-3
clone_size: few
d_call: NA
cdr3_aa: CASSWAEQETQYF
cdr3_nt: TGTGCCAGCAGTTGGGCGGAACAAGAGACCCAGTACTTC

j_call: TRBJ1-2
v_call: TRBV5-1
clone_size: many
d_call: NA
cdr3_aa: CASSLEGPYGYTF
cdr3_nt: TGCGCCAGCAGCTTGGAGGGGCCCTATGGCTACACCTTC

j_call: TRBJ2-1
v_call: TRBV20-1
clone_size: NA
d_call: TRBD2
cdr3_aa: CTTSGSENEQFF
cdr3_nt: TGCACCACGAGCGGGAGTGAGAATGAGCAGTTCTTC

j_call: TRBJ1-2
v_call: TRBV7-3
clone_size: few
d_call: NA
cdr3_aa: CASSSPRYGYTF
cdr3_nt: TGTGCCAGCAGCTCCCCCCGCTATGGCTACACCTTC

j_call: TRBJ2-5
v_call: TRBV13
clone_size: few
d_call: TRBD2
cdr3_aa: CASSSKGLAGYQETQYF
cdr3_nt: TGTGCCAGCAGCTCTAAAGGACTAGCGGGGTACCAAGAGACCCAGTACTTC

j_call: TRBJ2-3
v_call: TRBV4-2
clone_size: few
d_call: TRBD1
cdr3_aa: CASSQNIRGRGADTQYF
cdr3_nt: TGTGCCAGCAGCCAAAACATCAGGGGGCGCGGGGCAGATACGCAGTATTTT

j_call: TRBJ1-2
v_call: TRBV6-1
clone_size: NA
d_call: NA
cdr3_aa: CASSDYRKGYTF
cdr3_nt: TGTGCCAGCAGTGATTACCGGAAGGGCTACACCTTC

j_call: TRBJ2-3
v_call: TRBV25-1
clone_size: few
d_call: TRBD1
cdr3_aa: CASSEGQGASIADTQYF
cdr3_nt: TGTGCCAGCAGTGAGGGACAGGGGGCATCTATCGCAGATACGCAGTATTTT

j_call: TRBJ2-6
v_call: TRBV5-5
clone_size: few
d_call: NA
cdr3_aa: CASSLEAAGANVLTF
cdr3_nt: TGTGCCAGCAGCTTGGAGGCCGCTGGGGCCAACGTCCTGACTTTC

j_call: TRBJ2-1
v_call: TRBV7-9
clone_size: NA
d_call: TRBD2
cdr3_aa: CASTQAGHNEQFF
cdr3_nt: TGTGCCAGCACCCAAGCGGGGCACAATGAGCAGTTCTTC

j_call: TRBJ2-7
v_call: TRBV29-1
clone_size: NA
d_call: TRBD1
cdr3_aa: CSVERTGKHEQYF
cdr3_nt: TGCAGCGTTGAAAGGACAGGGAAACACGAGCAGTACTTC

j_call: TRBJ2-1
v_call: TRBV5-1
clone_size: NA
d_call: TRBD2
cdr3_aa: CASGPGGAQFF
cdr3_nt: TGCGCCAGCGGGCCGGGAGGAGCGCAGTTCTTC

j_call: TRBJ2-1
v_call: TRBV12-3/TRBV12-4
clone_size: NA
d_call: TRBD1
cdr3_aa: CASSPPWDRLANEQFF
cdr3_nt: TGTGCCAGCAGCCCTCCTTGGGACAGGTTGGCCAATGAGCAGTTCTTC

j_call: TRBJ1-2
v_call: TRBV7-2
clone_size: NA
d_call: NA
cdr3_aa: CASSPGGLYGYTF
cdr3_nt: TGTGCCAGCAGCCCCGGGGGGCTCTATGGCTACACCTTC

j_call: TRBJ2-6
v_call: TRBV6-5
clone_size: NA
d_call: NA
cdr3_aa: CASRRDFSGANVLTF
cdr3_nt: TGTGCCAGCAGAAGAGATTTCTCTGGGGCCAACGTCCTGACTTTC